Below, 9 T cell receptor beta chains from the same sample are listed, as sequenced in a study of T-cell reconstitution after alpha-beta-depleted transplantation in children. Preparing the TCRbeta library involved the use of unique molecular identifiers. MiXCR, applied by TCRdb to the PCR reads, yields one record per CDR3 protein. The sample lists approximately 630,000 distinct CDR3 sequences, roughly 14% seen once, with 0.79% in the top ten. The sequencing used PBMCs, collected before TCRalphabeta/CD19-depleted stem cell transplant. The receptors here all came from a girl aged 2-9 years with congenital amegakaryocytic thrombocytopenia, due to receive a stem cell transplant.

This chain uses TRBV7-8 with TRBJ2-1; 14 positions match TRBD2. This CDR3 contains 20 residues. Losses at the gene ends were 1 base for V and 2 bases for J; bases not matched to a gene: 10. Germline loops: CDR1 SGHVS, CDR2 FQNEAQ. The DNA for the CDR3 is TGTGCCAGCAGCTTAGGTTTCGGGACTAGCGGGAGCTGGGCCTACAATGAGCAGTTCTTC. This sequence encodes CASSLGFGTSGSWAYNEQFF.

The chain uses TRBV5-1 and TRBJ1-2; 7 bases are a match to TRBD1. The CDR3 is made up of 15 amino acids. Germline V gene sequence: CDR1 SGHRS, CDR2 YFSETQ. The trim removed 4 bases at V and 2 bases at J, leaving 8 bases unmatched. The CDR3 loop reads CASSRTGTVNYGYTF. Here the CDR3 DNA reads TGCGCCAGCAGCAGGACCGGGACAGTGAACTATGGCTACACCTTC. Full variable domain (missing parts from reference TRBV5-1 and TRBJ1-2): KAGVTQTPRYLIKTRGQQVTLSCSPISGHRSVSWYQQTPGQGLQFLFEYFSETQRNKGNFPGRFSGRQFSNSRSEMNVSTLELGDSALYLCASSRTGTVNYGYTFGSGTRLTVV.

This chain uses TRBV20-1 with TRBJ2-1; no clear D gene. This CDR3 comprises 13 residues. The ends were cut back, 6 bases at V and 0 bases at J, with 9 bases in the middle. Germline V gives CDR1 DFQATT, CDR2 SNEGSKA (reference sequence). The DNA of the CDR3 is TGCAGTGCCGCCAGGCCCTCCTACAATGAGCAGTTCTTC. This codes for CSAARPSYNEQFF.

The V gene is TRBV27, the J gene TRBJ2-6; 7 bases are shared with TRBD2. V lost 6 bases and J lost 0; bases outside the gene matches: 8. This CDR3 has 17 residues. Germline V gene data show CDR1 as MNHEY and CDR2 as SMNVEV (reference sequence). The CDR3 DNA reads TGTGCCAGCAGATCGAACCTAGCGGACTCTGGGGCCAACGTCCTGACTTTC. Amino acids: CASRSNLADSGANVLTF.

This clonotype was seen at least ten times. The J gene is TRBJ2-7, the V gene TRBV12-3 or TRBV12-4; no clear D. The V and J ends lost 3 bases and 5 bases respectively, with 11 bases between them. The CDR3 extends over 13 amino acids. CDR3 sequence reads: CASSFGPRDEQYF. CDR3 coding DNA: TGTGCCAGCAGTTTTGGACCCCGGGACGAGCAGTACTTC.

The J gene is TRBJ2-3, the V gene TRBV12-3 or TRBV12-4; TRBD2 aligns across 13 bases. This CDR3 contains 16 residues. V dropped 5 bases and J dropped 5; count of bases not matched to a gene: 7. The CDR3 DNA follows: TGTGCCAGCAGTCCCACGGGACTAGCGGGAAGAGATACGCAGTATTTT. Residues: CASSPTGLAGRDTQYF.

V usage is TRBV12-3 or TRBV12-4 and J usage is TRBJ2-7, with a weak D call TRBD2 (6 bases). CDR3 size: 14 residues. V was clipped by 6 bases and J by 1 base, with 13 bases between them. The CDR3 is CASSSGAASYEQYF. The CDR3 bases are TGTGCCAGCAGCTCGGGAGCTGCTTCCTACGAGCAGTACTTC.

This clonotype was seen many times. The chain couples TRBV29-1 to TRBJ1-1; 12 positions agree with TRBD1. V shed 7 bases and J 9 bases; nucleotides not matched to a gene: 6. This CDR3 spans 12 amino acids. Germline CDR1 reads SQVTM; CDR2 reads ANQGSEA. CDR3: CSEEGQGAKAFF. The DNA for the CDR3 is TGCAGCGAGGAGGGACAGGGGGCCAAAGCTTTCTTT. Full variable domain (remainder filled in from reference TRBV29-1 and TRBJ1-1): SAVISQKPSRDICQRGTSLTIQCQVDSQVTMMFWYRQQPGQSLTLIATANQGSEATYESGFVIDKFPISRPNLTFSTLTVSNMSPEDSSIYLCSEEGQGAKAFFGQGTRLTVV.

This clonotype occurred many times. V usage is TRBV5-1 and J usage is TRBJ2-7, with a weak D call TRBD2 (7 bases). Germline V gene sequence: CDR1 SGHRS, CDR2 YFSETQ. The ends were cut back, 6 bases at V and 3 bases at J, with 16 bases in the middle. The CDR3 is made up of 14 amino acids. The CDR3 nucleotides read TGCGCCAGCAATGAACAGGGACTAAACTACGAGCAGTACTTC. As protein: CASNEQGLNYEQYF.